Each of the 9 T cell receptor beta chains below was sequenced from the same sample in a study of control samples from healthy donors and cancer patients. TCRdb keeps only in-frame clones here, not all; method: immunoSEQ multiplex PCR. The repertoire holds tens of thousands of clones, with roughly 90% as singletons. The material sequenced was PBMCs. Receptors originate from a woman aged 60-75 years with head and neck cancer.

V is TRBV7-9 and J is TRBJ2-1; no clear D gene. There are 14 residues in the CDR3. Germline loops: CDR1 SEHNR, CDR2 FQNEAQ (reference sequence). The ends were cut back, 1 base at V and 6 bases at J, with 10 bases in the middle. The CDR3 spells CASSLGASPNEQFF. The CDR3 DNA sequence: TGTGCCAGCAGCTTAGGTGCTAGTCCCAATGAGCAGTTCTTC.

The CDR3 DNA sequence: TGTGCCAGTAGCACAGGGGGCGGGACCCAGTACTTC. Translation gives CASSTGGGTQYF. This chain connects TRBV19 to TRBJ2-5, with 9 positions matching TRBD1. The CDR3 is made up of 12 amino acids. Germline lookup yields CDR1 LNHDA and CDR2 SQIVND (reference sequence). The V segment lost 6 bases and the J segment 7 bases; nucleotides outside the gene matches: 3.

CDR3 DNA: TGTGCCAGTAGGCCGGGTTATCCCAATGAGCAGTTCTTC. The encoded protein is CASRPGYPNEQFF. This chain uses TRBV19 with TRBJ2-1; D uncertain. The CDR3 runs to 13 residues. Germline CDR1 is LNHDA and CDR2 is SQIVND (reference sequence). V dropped 6 bases and J dropped 6 bases, with 12 bases sitting between them.

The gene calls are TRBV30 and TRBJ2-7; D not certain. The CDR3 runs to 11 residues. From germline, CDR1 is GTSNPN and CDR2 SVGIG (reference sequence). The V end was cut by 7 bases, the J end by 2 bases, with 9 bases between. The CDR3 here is CASGQTYEQYF. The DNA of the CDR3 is TGTGCCTCGGGCCAGACCTACGAGCAGTACTTC.

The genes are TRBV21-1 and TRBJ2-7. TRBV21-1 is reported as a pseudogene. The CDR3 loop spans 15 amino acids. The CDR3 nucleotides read TGTGCCAGCAGCAAAGACTGGGGGAATTTTGATGAGCAGTACTTC. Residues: CASSKDWGNFDEQYF.

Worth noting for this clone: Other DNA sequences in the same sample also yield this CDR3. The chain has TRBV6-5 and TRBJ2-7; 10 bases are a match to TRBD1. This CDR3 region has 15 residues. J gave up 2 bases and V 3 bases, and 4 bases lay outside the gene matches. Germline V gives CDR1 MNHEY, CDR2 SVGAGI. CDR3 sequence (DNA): TGTGCCAGCAGTTATAGGGACAGGGGTCCCTACGAGCAGTACTTC. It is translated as CASSYRDRGPYEQYF.

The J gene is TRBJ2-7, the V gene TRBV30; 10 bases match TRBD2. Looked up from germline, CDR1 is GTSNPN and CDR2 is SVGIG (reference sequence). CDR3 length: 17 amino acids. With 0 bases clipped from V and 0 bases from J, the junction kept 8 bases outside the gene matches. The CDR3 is CAWSVRASGSSSYEQYF. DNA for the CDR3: TGTGCCTGGAGTGTTCGGGCTAGCGGGAGTAGCTCCTACGAGCAGTACTTC.

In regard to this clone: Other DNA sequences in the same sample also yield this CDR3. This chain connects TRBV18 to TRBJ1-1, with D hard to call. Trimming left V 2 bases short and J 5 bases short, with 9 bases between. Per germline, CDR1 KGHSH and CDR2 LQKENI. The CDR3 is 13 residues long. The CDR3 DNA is TGTGCCAGCTCACCAAGGCAGGAAACTGAAGCTTTCTTT. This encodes CASSPRQETEAFF.

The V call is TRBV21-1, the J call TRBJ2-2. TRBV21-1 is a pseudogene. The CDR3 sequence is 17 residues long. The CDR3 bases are TGTGCCAGCAGCAAAGCTTGGACGGACCCGAACACCGGGGAGCTGTTTTTT. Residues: CASSKAWTDPNTGELFF.